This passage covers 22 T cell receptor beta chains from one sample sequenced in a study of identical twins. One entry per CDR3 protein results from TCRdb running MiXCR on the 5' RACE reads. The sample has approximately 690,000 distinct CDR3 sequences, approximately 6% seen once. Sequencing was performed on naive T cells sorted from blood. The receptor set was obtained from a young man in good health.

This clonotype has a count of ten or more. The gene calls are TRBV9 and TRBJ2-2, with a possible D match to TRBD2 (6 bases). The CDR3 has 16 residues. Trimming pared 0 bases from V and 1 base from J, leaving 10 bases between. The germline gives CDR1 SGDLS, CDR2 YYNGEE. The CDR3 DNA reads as TGTGCCAGCAGCGTAGGGGGGAGGCAGAACACCGGGGAGCTGTTTTTT. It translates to CASSVGGRQNTGELFF. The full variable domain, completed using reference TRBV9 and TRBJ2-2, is DSGVTQTPKHLITATGQRVTLRCSPRSGDLSVYWYQQSLDQGLQFLIQYYNGEERAKGNILERFSAQQFPDLHSELNLSSLELGDSALYFCASSVGGRQNTGELFFGEGSRLTVL.

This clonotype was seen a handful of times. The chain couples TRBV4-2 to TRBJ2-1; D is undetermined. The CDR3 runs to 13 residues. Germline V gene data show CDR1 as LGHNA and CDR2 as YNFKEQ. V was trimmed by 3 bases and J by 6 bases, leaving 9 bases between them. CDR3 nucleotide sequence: TGTGCCAGCAGCCAGCCGCTGGCCAATGAGCAGTTCTTC. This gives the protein CASSQPLANEQFF.

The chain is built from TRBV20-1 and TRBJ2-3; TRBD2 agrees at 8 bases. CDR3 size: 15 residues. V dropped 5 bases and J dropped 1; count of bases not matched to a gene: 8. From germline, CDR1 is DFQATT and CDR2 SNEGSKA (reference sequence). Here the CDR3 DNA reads TGCAGTGCTTCCCAGCCACTAGCGGGCACAGATACGCAGTATTTT. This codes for CSASQPLAGTDTQYF.

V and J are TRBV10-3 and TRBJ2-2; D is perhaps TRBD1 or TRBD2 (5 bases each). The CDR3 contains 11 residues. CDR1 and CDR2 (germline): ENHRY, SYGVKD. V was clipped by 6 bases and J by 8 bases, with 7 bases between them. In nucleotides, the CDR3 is TGTGCCATCAGGAGGGGAGGGGAGCTGTTTTTT. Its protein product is CAIRRGGELFF.

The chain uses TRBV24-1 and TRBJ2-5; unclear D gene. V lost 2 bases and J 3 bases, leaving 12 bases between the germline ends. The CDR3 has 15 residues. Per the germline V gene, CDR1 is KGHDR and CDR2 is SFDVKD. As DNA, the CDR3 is TGTGCCACCAGTGATTGGCCGGCCGGAGAAGAGACCCAGTACTTC. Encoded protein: CATSDWPAGEETQYF.

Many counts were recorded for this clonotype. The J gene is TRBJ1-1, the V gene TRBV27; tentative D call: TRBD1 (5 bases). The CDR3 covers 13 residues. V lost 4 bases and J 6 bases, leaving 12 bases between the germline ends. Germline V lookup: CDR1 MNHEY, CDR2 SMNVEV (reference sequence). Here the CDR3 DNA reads TGTGCCAGCAGTTCCGGGGGAGGATCTGAAGCTTTCTTT. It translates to CASSSGGGSEAFF.

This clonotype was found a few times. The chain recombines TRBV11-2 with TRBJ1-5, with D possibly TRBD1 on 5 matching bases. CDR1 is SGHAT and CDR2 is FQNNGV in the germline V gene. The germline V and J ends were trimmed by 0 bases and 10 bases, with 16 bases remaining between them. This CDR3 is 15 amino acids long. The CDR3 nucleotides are TGTGCCAGCAGCTTAGAAACAGGCTCAATCAGCCCCCAGCATTTT. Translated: CASSLETGSISPQHF.

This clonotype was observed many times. CDR3 nucleotide sequence: TGTGCCAGCAGCTTAGGAAACAAAGGGGGGTTCTTC. It specifies CASSLGNKGGFF. V is TRBV7-9 and J is TRBJ2-1; TRBD1 is a possible D gene (6 bases). CDR1 is SEHNR and CDR2 is FQNEAQ in the germline V gene (reference sequence). CDR3 length equals 12 residues. With 1 base removed from V and 15 bases from J, the gap between germline ends came to 13 bases.

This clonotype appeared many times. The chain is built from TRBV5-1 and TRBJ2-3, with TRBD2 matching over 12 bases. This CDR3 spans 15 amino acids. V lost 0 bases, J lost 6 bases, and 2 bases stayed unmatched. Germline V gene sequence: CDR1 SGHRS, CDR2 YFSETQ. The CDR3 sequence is CASSLAGTSGDTQYF. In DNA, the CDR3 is TGCGCCAGCAGCTTGGCCGGGACTAGCGGGGATACGCAGTATTTT. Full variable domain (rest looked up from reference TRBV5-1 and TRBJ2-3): KAGVTQTPRYLIKTRGQQVTLSCSPISGHRSVSWYQQTPGQGLQFLFEYFSETQRNKGNFPGRFSGRQFSNSRSEMNVSTLELGDSALYLCASSLAGTSGDTQYFGPGTRLTVL.

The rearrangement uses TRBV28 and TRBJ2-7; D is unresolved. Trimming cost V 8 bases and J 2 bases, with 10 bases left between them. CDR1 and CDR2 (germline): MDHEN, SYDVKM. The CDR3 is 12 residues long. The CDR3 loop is CASADAPYEQYF. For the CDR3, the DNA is TGTGCCAGCGCAGATGCGCCCTACGAGCAGTACTTC.

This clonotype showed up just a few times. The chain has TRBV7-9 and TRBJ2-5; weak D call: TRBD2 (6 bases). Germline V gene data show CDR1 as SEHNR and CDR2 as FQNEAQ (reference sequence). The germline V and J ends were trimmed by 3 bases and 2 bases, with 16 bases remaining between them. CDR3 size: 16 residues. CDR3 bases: TGTGCCAGCAGCTTTCCCCCGGGACTTCTACAAGAGACCCAGTACTTC. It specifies CASSFPPGLLQETQYF.

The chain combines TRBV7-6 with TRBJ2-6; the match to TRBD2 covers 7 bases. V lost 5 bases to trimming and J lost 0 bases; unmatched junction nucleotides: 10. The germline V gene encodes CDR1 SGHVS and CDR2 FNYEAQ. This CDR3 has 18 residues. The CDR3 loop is CASSQRGRISSGANVLTF. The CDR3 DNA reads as TGTGCCAGCAGCCAGCGGGGACGGATAAGCTCTGGGGCCAACGTCCTGACTTTC.

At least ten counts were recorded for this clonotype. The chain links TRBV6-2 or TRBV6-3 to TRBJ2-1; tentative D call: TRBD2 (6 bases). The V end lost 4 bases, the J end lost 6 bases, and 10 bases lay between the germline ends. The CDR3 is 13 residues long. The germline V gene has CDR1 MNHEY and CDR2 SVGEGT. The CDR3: CASSWRAGNEQFF. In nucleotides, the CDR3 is TGTGCCAGCAGTTGGCGAGCGGGCAATGAGCAGTTCTTC.

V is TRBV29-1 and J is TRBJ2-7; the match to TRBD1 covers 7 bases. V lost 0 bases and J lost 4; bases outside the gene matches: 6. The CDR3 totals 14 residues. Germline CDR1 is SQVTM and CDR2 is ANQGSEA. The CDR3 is CSVEDPGQSYEQYF. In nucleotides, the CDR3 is TGCAGCGTTGAAGATCCGGGACAGTCTTACGAGCAGTACTTC.

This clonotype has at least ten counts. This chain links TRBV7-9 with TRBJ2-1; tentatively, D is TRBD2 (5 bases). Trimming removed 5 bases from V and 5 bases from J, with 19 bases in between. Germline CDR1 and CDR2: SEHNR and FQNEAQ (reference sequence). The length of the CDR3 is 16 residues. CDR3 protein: CASSMPPRGRNNEQFF. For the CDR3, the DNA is TGTGCCAGCAGCATGCCCCCTAGAGGGAGAAACAATGAGCAGTTCTTC.

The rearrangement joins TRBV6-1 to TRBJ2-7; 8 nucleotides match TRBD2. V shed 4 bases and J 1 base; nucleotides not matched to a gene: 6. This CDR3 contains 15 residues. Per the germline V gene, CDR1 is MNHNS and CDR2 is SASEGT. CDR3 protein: CASSGSGSQSYEQYF. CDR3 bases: TGTGCCAGCAGTGGGAGCGGGAGCCAGTCCTACGAGCAGTACTTC.

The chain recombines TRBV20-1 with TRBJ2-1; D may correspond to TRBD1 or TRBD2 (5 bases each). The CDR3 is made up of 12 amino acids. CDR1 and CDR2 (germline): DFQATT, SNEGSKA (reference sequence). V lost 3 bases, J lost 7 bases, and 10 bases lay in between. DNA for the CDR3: TGCAGTGCTAGGGGCGAGGGGAATGAGCAGTTCTTC. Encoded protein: CSARGEGNEQFF.

CDR3 amino acids: CSARDYRVAGASYEQYF. The CDR3 DNA is TGCAGTGCTAGAGATTATCGAGTAGCGGGAGCCTCCTACGAGCAGTACTTC. V and J are TRBV20-1 and TRBJ2-7, with 9 bases matching TRBD2. V gave up 0 bases and J gave up 0 bases; unmatched junction bases: 9. CDR3 length: 17 amino acids. Per germline, CDR1 DFQATT and CDR2 SNEGSKA (reference sequence).

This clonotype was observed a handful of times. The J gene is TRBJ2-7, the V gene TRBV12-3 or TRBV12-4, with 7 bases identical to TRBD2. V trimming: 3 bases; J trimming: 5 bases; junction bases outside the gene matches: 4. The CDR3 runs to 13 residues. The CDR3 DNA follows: TGTGCCAGCAGTTTTGGTGGGGGGGACGAGCAGTACTTC. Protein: CASSFGGGDEQYF.

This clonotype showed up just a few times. CDR3 loop: CASSLGEELFF. The CDR3 DNA is TGCGCCAGCAGCCTGGGGGAGGAGCTGTTTTTT. The genes are TRBV5-1 and TRBJ2-2; D tentatively fits TRBD1 or TRBD2 (5 bases each). V lost 4 bases and J lost 10, with 8 bases in between. This CDR3 comprises 11 residues. Germline CDR1 reads SGHRS; CDR2 reads YFSETQ.

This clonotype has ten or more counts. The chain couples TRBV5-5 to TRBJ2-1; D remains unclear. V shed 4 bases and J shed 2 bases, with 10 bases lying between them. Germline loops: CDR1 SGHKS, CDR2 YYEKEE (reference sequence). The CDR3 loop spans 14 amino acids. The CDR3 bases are TGTGCCAGCAGCCCCCTGACCCCCTACAATGAGCAGTTCTTC. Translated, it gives CASSPLTPYNEQFF. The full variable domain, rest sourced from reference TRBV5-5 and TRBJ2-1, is DAGVTQSPTHLIKTRGQQVTLRCSPISGHKSVSWYQQVLGQGPQFIFQYYEKEERGRGNFPDRFSARQFPNYSSELNVNALLLGDSALYLCASSPLTPYNEQFFGPGTRLTVL.

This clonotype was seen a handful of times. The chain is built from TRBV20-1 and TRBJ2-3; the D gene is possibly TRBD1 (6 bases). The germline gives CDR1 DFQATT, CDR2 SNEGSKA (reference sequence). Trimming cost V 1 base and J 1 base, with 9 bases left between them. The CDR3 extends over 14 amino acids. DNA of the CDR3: TGCAGTGCTAGAGTCCCAGGGGGCACAGATACGCAGTATTTT. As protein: CSARVPGGTDTQYF.